There are many counts of the clone carrying this T cell receptor (beta chain). Its antigen is unknown. The source of the sample is a study of T cell repertoires in cytomegalovirus infection. About the research overall: Indicated by public TCR beta signatures were CMV infection and matching HLA type. Notes on the study in general: Using cumulative public TCR beta family frequency, the authors identified those who carried CMV together with the relevant HLA.

One entry per CDR3 protein, called by TCRdb with MiXCR from the reads. The profile covers 200,000 to 300,000 distinct CDR3 sequences, with approximately 6.7% appearing a single time and about 6.5% taken by the ten largest. The CDR3 is 13 residues long. In germline, CDR1 is SGHDT, CDR2 YYEEEE. The germline V and J ends were trimmed by 4 bases and 1 base, with 9 bases remaining between them. The chain carries TRBV5-6 and TRBJ2-7, with D tentatively TRBD2 (6 bases). The clonotype comes from a human donor in good health (CMV status not recorded). Some clones in this sample may be carry-over from other donors' samples. The sample taken for sequencing was PBMCs. In nucleotides, the CDR3 is TGTGCCAGCAGCGTAGGGACTTCCTACGAGCAGTACTTC. Its protein is CASSVGTSYEQYF.